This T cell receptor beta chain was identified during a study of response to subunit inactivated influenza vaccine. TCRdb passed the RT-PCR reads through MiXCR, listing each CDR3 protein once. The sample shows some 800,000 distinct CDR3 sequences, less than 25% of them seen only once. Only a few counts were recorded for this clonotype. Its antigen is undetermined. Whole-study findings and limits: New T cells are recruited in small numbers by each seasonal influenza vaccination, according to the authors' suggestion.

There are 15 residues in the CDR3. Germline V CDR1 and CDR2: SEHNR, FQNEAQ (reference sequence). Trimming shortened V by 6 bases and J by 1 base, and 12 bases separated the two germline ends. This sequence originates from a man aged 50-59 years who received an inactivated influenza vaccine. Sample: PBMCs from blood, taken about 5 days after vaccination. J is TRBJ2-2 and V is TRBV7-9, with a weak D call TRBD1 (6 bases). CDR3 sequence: CASRETGENTGELFF. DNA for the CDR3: TGTGCCAGCAGGGAGACAGGAGAGAACACCGGGGAGCTGTTTTTT.